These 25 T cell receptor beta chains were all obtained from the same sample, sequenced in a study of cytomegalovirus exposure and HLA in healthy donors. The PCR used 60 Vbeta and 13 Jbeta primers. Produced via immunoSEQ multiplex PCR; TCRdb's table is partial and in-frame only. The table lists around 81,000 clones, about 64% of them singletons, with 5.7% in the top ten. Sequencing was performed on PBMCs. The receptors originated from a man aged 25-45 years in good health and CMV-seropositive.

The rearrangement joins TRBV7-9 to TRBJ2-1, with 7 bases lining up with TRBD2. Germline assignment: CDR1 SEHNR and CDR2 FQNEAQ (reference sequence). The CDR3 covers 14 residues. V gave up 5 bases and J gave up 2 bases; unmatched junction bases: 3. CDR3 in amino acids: CASSLSGAYNEQFF. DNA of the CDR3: TGTGCCAGCAGCCTGAGCGGGGCCTACAATGAGCAGTTCTTC. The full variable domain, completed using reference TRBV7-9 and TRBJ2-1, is DTGVSQNPRHKITKRGQNVTFRCDPISEHNRLYWYRQTLGQGPEFLTYFQNEAQLEKSRLLSDRFSAERPKGSFSTLEIQRTEQGDSAMYLCASSLSGAYNEQFFGPGTRLTVL.

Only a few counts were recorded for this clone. Written as DNA, the CDR3 is TGTGCCATCAGGGGGACAGGGGGTGGTTACGAGCAGTACTTC. Amino acids: CAIRGTGGGYEQYF. The chain employs TRBV10-3 and TRBJ2-7; the match to TRBD1 covers 11 bases. The CDR3 length is 14 residues. The trim removed 6 bases at V and 4 bases at J, leaving 5 bases unmatched. The germline CDR1 and CDR2 sequences are ENHRY and SYGVKD.

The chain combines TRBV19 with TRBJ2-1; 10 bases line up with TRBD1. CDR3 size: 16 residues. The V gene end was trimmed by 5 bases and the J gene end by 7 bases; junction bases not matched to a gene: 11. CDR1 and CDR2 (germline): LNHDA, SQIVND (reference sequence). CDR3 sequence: CASSPQGQGKRNEQFF. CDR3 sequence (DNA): TGTGCCAGTAGTCCCCAGGGACAGGGGAAGAGAAATGAGCAGTTCTTC.

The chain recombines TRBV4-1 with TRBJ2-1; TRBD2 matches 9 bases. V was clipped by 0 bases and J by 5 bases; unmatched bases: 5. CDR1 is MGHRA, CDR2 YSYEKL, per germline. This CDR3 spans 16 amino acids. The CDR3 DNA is TGCGCCAGCAGCCAAGAGAGGCTAGCGGGGAACAATGAGCAGTTCTTC. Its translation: CASSQERLAGNNEQFF.

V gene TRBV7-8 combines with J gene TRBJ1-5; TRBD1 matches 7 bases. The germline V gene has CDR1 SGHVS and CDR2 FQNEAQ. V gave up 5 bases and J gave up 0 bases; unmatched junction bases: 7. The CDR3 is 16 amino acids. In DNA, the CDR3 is TGTGCCAGCAGCACACAGGGGCTCTATAGCAATCAGCCCCAGCATTTT. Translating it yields CASSTQGLYSNQPQHF.

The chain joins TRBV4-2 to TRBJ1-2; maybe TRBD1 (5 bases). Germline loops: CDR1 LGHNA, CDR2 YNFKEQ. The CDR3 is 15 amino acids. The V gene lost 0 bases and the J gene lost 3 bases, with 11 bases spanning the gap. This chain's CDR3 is CASSQDFGRDYGYTF. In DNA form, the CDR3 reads TGTGCCAGCAGCCAAGATTTTGGCAGGGACTATGGCTACACCTTC.

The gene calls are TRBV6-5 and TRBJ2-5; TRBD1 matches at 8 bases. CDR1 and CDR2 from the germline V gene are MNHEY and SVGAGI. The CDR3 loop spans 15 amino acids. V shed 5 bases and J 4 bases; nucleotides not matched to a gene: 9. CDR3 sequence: CASSRSGQGGETQYF. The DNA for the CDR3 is TGTGCCAGCAGTCGAAGCGGACAGGGCGGAGAGACCCAGTACTTC.

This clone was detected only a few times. CDR3 residues: CASSYRVGSSYNEQFF. CDR3 in DNA: TGTGCCAGCAGTTACCGGGTGGGGAGCTCCTACAATGAGCAGTTCTTC. This sequence joins TRBV6-5 and TRBJ2-1; D perhaps matches TRBD2 (5 bases). The CDR3 runs to 16 residues. V lost 2 bases, J lost 0 bases, and 11 bases lay in between. Germline assignment: CDR1 MNHEY and CDR2 SVGAGI.

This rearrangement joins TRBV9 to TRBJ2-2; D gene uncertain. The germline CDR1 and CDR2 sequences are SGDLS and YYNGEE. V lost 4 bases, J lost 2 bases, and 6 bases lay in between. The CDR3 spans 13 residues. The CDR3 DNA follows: TGTGCCAGCAGCCCCCCAAACACCGGGGAGCTGTTTTTT. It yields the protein CASSPPNTGELFF.

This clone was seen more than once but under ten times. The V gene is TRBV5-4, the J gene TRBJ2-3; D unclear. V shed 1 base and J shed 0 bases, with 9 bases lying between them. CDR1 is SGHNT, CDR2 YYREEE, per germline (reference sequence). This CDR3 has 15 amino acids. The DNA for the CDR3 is TGTGCCAGCAGCTTGAGCGCGGCTAGCACAGATACGCAGTATTTT. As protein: CASSLSAASTDTQYF.

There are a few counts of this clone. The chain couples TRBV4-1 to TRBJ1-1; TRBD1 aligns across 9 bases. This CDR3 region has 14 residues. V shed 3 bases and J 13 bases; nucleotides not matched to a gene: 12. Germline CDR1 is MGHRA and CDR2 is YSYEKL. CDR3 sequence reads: CASSHPTRDRAYFF. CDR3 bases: TGCGCCAGCAGCCACCCAACCCGGGACAGGGCGTATTTCTTT.

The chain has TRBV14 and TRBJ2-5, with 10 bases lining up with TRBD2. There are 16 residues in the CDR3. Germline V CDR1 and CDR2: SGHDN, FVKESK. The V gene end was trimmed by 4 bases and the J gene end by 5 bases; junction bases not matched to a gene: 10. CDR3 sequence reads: CASSRQGLAPSETQYF. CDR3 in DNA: TGTGCCAGCAGCCGACAGGGACTAGCGCCGTCGGAGACCCAGTACTTC.

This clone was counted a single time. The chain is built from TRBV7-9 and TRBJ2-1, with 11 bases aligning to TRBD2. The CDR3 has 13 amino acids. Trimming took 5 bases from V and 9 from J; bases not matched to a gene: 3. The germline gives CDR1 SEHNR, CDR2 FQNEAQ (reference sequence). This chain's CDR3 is CASSITSGGEQFF. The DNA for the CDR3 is TGTGCCAGCAGCATAACTAGCGGGGGTGAGCAGTTCTTC. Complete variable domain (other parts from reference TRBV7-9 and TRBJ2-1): DTGVSQNPRHKITKRGQNVTFRCDPISEHNRLYWYRQTLGQGPEFLTYFQNEAQLEKSRLLSDRFSAERPKGSFSTLEIQRTEQGDSAMYLCASSITSGGEQFFGPGTRLTVL.

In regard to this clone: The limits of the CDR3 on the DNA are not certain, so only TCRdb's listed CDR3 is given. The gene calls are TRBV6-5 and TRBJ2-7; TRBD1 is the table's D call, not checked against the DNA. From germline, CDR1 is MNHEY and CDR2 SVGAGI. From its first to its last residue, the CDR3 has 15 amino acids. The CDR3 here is CASSTSGHTTYEQYF.

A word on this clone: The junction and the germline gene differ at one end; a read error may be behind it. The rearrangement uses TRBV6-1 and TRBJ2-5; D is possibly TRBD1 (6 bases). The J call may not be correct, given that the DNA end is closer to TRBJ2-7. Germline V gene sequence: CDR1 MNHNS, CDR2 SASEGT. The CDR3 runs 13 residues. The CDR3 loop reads CASIERYRVEQYF. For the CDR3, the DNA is TGTGCCAGCATTGAAAGATACAGGGTCGAGCAGTACTTC.

Here the CDR3 DNA reads TGTGCCATCAGTGGGACTAGCGGGGGGGCGGTGGACGAGACCCAGTACTTC. Translated, it gives CAISGTSGGAVDETQYF. The rearrangement joins TRBV10-3 to TRBJ2-5; TRBD2 agrees at 15 bases. With 4 bases clipped from V and 5 bases from J, the junction kept 8 bases outside the gene matches. From germline, CDR1 is ENHRY and CDR2 SYGVKD. The CDR3 has 17 residues.

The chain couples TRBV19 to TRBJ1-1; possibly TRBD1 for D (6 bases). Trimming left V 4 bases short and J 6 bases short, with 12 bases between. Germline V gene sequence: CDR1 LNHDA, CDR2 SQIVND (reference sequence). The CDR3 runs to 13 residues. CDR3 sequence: CASSTSRGSEAFF. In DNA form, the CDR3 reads TGTGCCAGTAGTACCTCCAGGGGATCTGAAGCTTTCTTT.

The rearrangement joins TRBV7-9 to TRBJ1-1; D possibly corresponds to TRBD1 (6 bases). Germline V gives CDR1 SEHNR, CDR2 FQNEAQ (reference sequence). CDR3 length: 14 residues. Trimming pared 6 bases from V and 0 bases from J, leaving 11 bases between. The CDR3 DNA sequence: TGTGCCAGCAGGAGACAGGATCTGAACACTGAAGCTTTCTTT. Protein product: CASRRQDLNTEAFF.

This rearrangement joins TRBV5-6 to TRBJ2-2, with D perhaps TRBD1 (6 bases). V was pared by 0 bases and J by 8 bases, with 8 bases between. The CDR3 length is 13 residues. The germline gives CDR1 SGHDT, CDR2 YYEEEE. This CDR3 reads CASSLAGVGELFF. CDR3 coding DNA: TGTGCCAGCAGCTTGGCAGGGGTTGGGGAGCTGTTTTTT.

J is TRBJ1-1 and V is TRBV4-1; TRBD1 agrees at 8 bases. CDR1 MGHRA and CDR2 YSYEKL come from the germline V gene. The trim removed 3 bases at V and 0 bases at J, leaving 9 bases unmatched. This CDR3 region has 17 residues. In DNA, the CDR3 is TGCGCCAGCAGCCACCCCCAGGGACAGGTCATGAACACTGAAGCTTTCTTT. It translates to CASSHPQGQVMNTEAFF.

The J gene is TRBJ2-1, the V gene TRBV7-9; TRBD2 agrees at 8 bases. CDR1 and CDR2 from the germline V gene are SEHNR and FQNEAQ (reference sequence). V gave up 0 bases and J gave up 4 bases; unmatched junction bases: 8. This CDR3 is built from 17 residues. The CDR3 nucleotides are TGTGCCAGCAGCTTAGCGCCGCGGGAGGTGGCATACAATGAGCAGTTCTTC. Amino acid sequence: CASSLAPREVAYNEQFF.

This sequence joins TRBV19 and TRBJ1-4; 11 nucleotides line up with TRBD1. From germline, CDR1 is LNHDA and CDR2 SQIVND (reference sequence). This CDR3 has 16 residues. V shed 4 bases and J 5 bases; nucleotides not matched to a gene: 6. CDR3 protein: CASSTGTGGKNEKLFF. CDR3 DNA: TGTGCCAGTAGTACCGGGACAGGGGGAAAGAATGAAAAACTGTTTTTT.

The CDR3, as DNA: TGTGCCAGCAGTCCCCAAGCAGGCGCCGGGGAGCTGTTTTTT. This codes for CASSPQAGAGELFF. The rearrangement links TRBV6-5 to TRBJ2-2; D gene uncertain. The V gene lost 5 bases and the J gene lost 6 bases, with 13 bases spanning the gap. Germline V gene sequence: CDR1 MNHEY, CDR2 SVGAGI. The CDR3 runs to 14 residues.

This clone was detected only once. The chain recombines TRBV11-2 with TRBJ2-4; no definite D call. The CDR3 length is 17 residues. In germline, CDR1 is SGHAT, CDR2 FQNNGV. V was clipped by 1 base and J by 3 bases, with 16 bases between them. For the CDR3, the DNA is TGTGCCAGCAGCTTAGGGGTCAGCGCAACCCTCAAAAACATTCAGTACTTC. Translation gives CASSLGVSATLKNIQYF.

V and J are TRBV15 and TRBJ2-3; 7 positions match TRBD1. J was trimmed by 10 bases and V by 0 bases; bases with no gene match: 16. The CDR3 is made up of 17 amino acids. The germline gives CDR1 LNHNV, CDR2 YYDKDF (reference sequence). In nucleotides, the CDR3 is TGTGCCACCAGCAGAGATGCATCGGACAGGCCAACGATATCGCAGTATTTT. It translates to CATSRDASDRPTISQYF.